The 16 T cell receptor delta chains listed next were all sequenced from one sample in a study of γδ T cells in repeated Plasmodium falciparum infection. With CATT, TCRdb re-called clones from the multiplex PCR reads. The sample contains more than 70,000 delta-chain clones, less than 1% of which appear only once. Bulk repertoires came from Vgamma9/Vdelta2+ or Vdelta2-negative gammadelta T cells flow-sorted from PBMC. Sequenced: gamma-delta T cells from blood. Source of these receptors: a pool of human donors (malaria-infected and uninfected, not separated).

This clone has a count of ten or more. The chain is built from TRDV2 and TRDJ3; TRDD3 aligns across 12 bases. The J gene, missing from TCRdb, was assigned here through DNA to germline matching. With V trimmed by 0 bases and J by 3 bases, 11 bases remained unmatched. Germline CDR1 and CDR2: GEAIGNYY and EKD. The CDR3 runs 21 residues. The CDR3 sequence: CACDTGQLGDTRNWDTRQMFF. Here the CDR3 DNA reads TGTGCCTGTGACACCGGACAACTGGGGGATACTAGGAACTGGGACACCCGACAGATGTTTTTC.

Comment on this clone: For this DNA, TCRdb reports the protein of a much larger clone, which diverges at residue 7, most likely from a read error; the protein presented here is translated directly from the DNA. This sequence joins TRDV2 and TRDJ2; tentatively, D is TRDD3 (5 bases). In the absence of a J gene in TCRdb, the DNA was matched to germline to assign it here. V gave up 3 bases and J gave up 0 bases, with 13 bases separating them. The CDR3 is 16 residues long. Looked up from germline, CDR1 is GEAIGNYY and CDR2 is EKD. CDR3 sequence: CACDVLVDTLTAQLFF. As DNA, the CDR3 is TGTGCCTGTGACGTACTGGTGGATACTTTGACAGCACAACTCTTCTTT.

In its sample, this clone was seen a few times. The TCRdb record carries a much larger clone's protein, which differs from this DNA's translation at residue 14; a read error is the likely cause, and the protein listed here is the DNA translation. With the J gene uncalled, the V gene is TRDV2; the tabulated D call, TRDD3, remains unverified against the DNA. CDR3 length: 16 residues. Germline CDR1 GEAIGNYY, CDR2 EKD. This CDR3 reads CACDRLGYLNTDKPIF. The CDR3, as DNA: TGTGCCTGTGACCGCCTAGGATACCTTAACACCGATAAACCCATCTTT.

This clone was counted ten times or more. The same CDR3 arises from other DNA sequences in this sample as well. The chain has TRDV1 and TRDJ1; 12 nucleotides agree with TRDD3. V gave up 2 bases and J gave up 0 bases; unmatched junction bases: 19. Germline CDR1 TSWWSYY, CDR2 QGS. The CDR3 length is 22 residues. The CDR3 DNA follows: TGTGCTCTTGGGGAAATTTCTACGTCCTACTGGGGGATACCACCGTACACCGATAAACTCATCTTT. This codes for CALGEISTSYWGIPPYTDKLIF.

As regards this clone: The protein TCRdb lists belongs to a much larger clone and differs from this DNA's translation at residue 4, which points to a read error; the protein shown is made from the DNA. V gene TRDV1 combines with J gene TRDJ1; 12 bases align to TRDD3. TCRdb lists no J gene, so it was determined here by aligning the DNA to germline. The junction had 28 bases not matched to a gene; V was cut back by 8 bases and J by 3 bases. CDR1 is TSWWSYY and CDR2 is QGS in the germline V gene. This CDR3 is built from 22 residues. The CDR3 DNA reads TGTGCTCTTAGAGATTTCCCTTCTGTGAGGGGGATACTGGGGGATACACCCGATAAACTCATCTTT. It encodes CALRDFPSVRGILGDTPDKLIF.

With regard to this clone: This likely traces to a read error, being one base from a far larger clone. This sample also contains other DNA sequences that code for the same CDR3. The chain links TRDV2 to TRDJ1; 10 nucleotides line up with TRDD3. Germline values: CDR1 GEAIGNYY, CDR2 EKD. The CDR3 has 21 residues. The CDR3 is CACDTITLLGDVETLTDKLIF. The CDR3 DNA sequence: TGTGCCTGTGACACCATAACTCTACTGGGGGATGTTGAGACCCTGACCGATAAACTCATATTT.

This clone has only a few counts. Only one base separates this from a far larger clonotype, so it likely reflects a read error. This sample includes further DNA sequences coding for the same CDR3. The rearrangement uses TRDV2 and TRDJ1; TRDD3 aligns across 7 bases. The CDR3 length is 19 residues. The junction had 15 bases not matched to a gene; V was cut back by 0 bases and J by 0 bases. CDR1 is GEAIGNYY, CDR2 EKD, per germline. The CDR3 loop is CACDTVSPGGGQYTDKLIF. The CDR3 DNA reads TGTGCCTGTGACACCGTATCCCCTGGGGGGGGCCAGTACACCGATAAACTCATCTTT.

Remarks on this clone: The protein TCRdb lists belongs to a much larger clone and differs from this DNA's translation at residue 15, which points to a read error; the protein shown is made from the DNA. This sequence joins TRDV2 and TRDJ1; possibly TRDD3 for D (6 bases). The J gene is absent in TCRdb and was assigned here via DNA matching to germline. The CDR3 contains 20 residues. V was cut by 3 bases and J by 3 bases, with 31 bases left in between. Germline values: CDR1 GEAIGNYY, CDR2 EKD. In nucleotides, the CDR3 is TGTGCCTGTGACCCGGCTAGAGTGGGGGGCCAACTTAGTAACGCCGATAAACTCATCTTT. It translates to CACDPARVGGQLSNADKLIF.

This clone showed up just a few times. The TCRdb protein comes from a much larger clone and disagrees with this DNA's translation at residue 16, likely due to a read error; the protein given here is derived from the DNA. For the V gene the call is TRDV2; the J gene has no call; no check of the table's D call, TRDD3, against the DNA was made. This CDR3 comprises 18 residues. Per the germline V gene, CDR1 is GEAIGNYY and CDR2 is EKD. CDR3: CACDTLAGGYARTDKPIF. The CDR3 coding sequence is TGTGCCTGTGACACCCTGGCTGGGGGATACGCCCGCACCGATAAACCCATCTTT.

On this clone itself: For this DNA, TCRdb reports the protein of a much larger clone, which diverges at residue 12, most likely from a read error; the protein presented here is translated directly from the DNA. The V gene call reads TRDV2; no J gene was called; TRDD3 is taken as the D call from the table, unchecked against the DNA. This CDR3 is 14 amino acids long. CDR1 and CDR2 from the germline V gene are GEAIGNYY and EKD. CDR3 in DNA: TGTGCCTGTGACCCTGGGGGATACACCGATAAATTCATCTTT. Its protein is CACDPGGYTDKFIF.

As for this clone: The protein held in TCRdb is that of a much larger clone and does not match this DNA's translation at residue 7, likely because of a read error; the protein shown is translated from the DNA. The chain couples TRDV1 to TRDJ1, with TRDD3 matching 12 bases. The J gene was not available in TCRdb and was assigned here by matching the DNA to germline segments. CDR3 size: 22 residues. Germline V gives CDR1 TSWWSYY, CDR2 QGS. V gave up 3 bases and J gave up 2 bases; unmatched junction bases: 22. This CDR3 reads CALGDGPPLLGDTKRGTDKLIF. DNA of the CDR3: TGTGCTCTTGGGGATGGCCCTCCCCTACTGGGGGATACAAAAAGGGGGACCGATAAACTCATCTTT.

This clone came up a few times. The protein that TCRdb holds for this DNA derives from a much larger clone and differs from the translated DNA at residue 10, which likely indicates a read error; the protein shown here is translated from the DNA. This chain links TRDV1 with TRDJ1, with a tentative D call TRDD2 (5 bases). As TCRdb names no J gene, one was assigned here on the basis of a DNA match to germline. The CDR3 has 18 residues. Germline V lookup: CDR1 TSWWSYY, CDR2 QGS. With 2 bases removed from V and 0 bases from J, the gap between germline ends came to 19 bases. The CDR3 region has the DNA TGTGCTCTTGGGGAATACACCTACGTTCGGGTTTACACCGATAAACTCATCTTT. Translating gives CALGEYTYVRVYTDKLIF.

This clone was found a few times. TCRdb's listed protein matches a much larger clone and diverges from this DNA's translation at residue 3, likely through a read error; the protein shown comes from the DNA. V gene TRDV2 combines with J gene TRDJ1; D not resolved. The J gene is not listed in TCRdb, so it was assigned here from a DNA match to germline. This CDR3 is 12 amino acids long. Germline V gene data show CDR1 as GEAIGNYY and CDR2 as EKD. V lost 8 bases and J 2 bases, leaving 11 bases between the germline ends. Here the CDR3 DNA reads TGTGCCTACCGGACACGGACCGATAAACTCATCTTT. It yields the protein CAYRTRTDKLIF.

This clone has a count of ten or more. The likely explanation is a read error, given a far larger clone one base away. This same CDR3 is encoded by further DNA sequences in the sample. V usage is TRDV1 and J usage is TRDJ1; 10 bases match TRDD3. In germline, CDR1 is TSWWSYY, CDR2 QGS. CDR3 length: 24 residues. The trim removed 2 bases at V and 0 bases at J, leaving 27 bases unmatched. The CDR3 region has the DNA TGTGCTCTTGGGGAATTTAGACCCCGCTATTACTGGGGGATGGAGGATTGGTACACCGATAAACTCATCTTT. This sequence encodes CALGEFRPRYYWGMEDWYTDKLIF.

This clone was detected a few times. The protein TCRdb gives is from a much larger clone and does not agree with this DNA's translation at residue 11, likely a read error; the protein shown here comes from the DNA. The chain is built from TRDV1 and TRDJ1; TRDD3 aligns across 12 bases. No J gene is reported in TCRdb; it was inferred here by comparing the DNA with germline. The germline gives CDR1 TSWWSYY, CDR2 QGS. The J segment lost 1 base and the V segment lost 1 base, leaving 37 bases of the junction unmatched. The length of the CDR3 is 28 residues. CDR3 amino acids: CALGERGEFASPPSRTVWGIRGTDKLIF. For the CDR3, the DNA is TGTGCTCTTGGGGAACGGGGCGAGTTTGCCTCCCCCCCTTCTCGTACTGTCTGGGGGATACGGGGCACCGATAAACTCATCTTT.

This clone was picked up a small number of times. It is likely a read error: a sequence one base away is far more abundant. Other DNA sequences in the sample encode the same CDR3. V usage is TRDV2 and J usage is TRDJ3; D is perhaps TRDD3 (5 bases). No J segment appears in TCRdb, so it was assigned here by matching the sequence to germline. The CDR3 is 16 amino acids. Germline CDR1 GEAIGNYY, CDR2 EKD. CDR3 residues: CACDQMSAWDTRQMFF. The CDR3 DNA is TGTGCCTGTGACCAAATGAGTGCCTGGGACACCCGGCAGATGTTTTTC.